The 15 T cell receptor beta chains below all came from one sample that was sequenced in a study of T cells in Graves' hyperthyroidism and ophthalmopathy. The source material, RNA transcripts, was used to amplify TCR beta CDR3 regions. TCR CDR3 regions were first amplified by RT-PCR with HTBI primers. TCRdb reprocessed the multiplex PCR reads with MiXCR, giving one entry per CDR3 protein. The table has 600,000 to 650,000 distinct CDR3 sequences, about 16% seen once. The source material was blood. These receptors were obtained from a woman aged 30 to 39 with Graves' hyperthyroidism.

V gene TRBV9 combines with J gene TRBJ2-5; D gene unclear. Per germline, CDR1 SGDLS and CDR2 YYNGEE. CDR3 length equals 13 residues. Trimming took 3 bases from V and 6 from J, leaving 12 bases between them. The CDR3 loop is CASSGAIGKTQYF. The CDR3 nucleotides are TGTGCCAGCAGCGGGGCTATCGGCAAGACCCAGTACTTC.

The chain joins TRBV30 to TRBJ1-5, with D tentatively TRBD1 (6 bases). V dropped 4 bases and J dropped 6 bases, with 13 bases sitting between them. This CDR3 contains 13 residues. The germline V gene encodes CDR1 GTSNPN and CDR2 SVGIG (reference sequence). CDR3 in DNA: TGTGCCTGGACCACAGGGTTAGGTCAGCCCCAGCATTTT. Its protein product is CAWTTGLGQPQHF.

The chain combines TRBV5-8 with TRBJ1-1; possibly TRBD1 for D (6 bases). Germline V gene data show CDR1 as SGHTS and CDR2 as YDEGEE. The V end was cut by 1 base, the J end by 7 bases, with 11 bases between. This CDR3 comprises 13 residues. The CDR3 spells CASSLLGASEAFF. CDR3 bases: TGTGCCAGCAGCTTGCTGGGGGCTAGTGAAGCTTTCTTT.

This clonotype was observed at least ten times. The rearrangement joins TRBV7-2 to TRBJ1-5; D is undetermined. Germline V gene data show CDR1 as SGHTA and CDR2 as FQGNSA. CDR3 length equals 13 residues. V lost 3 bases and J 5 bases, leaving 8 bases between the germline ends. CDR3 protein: CASSLFSYQPQHF. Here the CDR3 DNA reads TGTGCCAGCAGCTTGTTCAGCTATCAGCCCCAGCATTTT.

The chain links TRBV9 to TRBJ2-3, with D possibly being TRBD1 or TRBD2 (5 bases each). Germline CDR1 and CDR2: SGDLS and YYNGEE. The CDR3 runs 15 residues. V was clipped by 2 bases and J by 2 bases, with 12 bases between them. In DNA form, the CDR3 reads TGTGCCAGCAGCGTTTCAGGGACCCCCACAGATACGCAGTATTTT. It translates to CASSVSGTPTDTQYF.

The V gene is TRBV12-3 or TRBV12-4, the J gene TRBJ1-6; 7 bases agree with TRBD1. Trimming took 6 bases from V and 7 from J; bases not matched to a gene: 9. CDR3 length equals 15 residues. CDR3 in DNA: TGTGCCAGCAGAGGCAGGGGGATTTGGAATTCACCCCTCCACTTT. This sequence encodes CASRGRGIWNSPLHF.

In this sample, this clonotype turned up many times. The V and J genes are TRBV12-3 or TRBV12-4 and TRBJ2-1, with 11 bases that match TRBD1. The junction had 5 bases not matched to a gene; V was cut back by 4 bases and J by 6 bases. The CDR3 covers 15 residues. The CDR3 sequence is CASSSHGTGGNEQFF. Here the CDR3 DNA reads TGTGCCAGCAGTTCTCATGGGACAGGGGGCAATGAGCAGTTCTTC.

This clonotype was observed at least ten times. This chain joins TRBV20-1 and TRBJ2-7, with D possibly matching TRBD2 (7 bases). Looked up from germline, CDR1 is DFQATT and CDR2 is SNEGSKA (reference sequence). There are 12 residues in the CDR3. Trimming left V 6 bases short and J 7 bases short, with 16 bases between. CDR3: CSAEGGREEQYF. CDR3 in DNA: TGCAGTGCCGAGGGGGGGCGAGAAGAGCAGTACTTC.

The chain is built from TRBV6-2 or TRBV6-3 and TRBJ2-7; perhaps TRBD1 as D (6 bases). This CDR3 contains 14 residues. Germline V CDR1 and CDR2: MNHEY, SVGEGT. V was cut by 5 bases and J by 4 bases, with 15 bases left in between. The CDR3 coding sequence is TGTGCCAGCAGTGGGGGCTCAGGGAAGTACGAGCAGTACTTC. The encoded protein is CASSGGSGKYEQYF.

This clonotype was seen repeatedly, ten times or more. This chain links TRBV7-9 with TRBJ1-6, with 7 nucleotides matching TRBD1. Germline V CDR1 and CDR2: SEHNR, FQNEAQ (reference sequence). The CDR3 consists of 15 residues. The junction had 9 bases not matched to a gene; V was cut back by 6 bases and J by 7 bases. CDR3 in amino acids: CASRSWDSSNSPLHF. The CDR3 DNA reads TGTGCCAGCAGAAGCTGGGACAGCTCGAATTCACCCCTCCACTTT. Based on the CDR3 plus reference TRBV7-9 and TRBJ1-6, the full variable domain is DTGVSQNPRHKITKRGQNVTFRCDPISEHNRLYWYRQTLGQGPEFLTYFQNEAQLEKSRLLSDRFSAERPKGSFSTLEIQRTEQGDSAMYLCASRSWDSSNSPLHFGNGTRLTVT.

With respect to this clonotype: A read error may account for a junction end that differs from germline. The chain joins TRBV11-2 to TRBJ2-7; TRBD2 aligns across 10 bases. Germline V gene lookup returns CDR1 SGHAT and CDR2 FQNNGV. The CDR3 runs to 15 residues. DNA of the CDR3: TGTGCCAGCAGCACAGCGGGAGGGATGCTTTACGAGCAGGACTTC. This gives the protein CASSTAGGMLYEQDF.

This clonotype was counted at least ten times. The DNA for the CDR3 is TGTGCCAGCAGCGGGGTCGGGGGATGGGGAGAAAGAGAGACCCAGTACTTC. Its protein is CASSGVGGWGERETQYF. The V call is TRBV7-2, the J call TRBJ2-5, with a possible D match to TRBD2 (6 bases). The CDR3 is 17 amino acids. Looked up from germline, CDR1 is SGHTA and CDR2 is FQGNSA. The V end lost 5 bases, the J end lost 4 bases, and 23 bases lay between the germline ends.

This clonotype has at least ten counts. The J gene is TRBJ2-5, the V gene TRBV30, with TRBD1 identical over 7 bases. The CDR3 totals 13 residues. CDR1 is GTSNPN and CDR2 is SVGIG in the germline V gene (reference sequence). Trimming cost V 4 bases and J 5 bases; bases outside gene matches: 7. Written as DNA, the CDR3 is TGTGCCTGGAAAAGGCAGGGGGTCGAGACCCAGTACTTC. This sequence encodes CAWKRQGVETQYF. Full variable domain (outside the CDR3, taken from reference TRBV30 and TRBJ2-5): SQTIHQWPATLVQPVGSPLSLECTVEGTSNPNLYWYRQAAGRGLQLLFYSVGIGQISSEVPQNLSASRPQDRQFILSSKKLLLSDSGFYLCAWKRQGVETQYFGPGTRLLVL.

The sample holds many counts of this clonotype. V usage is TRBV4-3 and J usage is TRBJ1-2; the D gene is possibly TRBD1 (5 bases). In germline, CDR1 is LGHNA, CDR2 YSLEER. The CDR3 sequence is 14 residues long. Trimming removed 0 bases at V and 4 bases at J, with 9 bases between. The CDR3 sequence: CASSQDLGPYGYTF. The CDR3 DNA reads TGCGCCAGCAGCCAAGATCTGGGGCCCTATGGCTACACCTTC.

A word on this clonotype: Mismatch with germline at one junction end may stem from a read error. The chain's CDR3 is CASSQPSARAWNEQFF. The CDR3 nucleotides are TGCGCCAGCAGCCAACCAAGCGCGCGGGCTTGGAATGAGCAGTTCTTC. V is TRBV7-2 and J is TRBJ2-1, with D possibly being TRBD2 (5 bases). The CDR3 loop spans 16 amino acids. The germline V gene has CDR1 SGHTA and CDR2 FQGNSA.